These T cell receptor beta chains were read from a single sample in a study of siplizumab effects on memory and regulatory T cells. The assay was immunoSEQ multiplex PCR, and TCRdb's table has in-frame clones only and misses some. The sample holds roughly 100,000 clones, 85% to 95% seen once. Sequencing used CD4+ T cells sorted from blood. These receptor sequences come from a human donor in good health. Each CDR3 is given with its conserved first and last residue. Fields, in order: D gene, V gene, clone size, J gene, CDR3 DNA, CDR3 protein. The D gene is left open where the match is weak. Clone size, where shown, is once, few, many, or a class for clones that have expanded.

-	TRBV14	once	TRBJ2-2	TGTGCCAGCAGCCAAGGGCAAAGGAGGGGCGGGGAGCTGTTTTTT	CASSQGQRRGGELFF
-	TRBV29-1	-	TRBJ2-1	TGCAGCGTTGATAGGGCCGGGATCCAAACCAATGAGCAGTTCTTC	CSVDRAGIQTNEQFF
TRBD2	TRBV7-6	-	TRBJ2-3	TGTGCCAGCAGCTTAGAAGGCCTAGCGGGAGGCGTTGGGACAGATACGCAGTATTTT	CASSLEGLAGGVGTDTQYF
-	TRBV4-2	few	TRBJ2-2	TGTGCCAGCAGCCAACACAAGGGTCTTGTTAGGCTGTTTTTT	CASSQHKGLVRLFF
-	TRBV6-5	-	TRBJ2-2	TGTGCCAGCAGTAGCGACTTGACCGGGGAGCTGTTTTTT	CASSSDLTGELFF
TRBD1	TRBV6-1	-	TRBJ1-3	TGTGCCAGCAAGAAGACAGGGGCTGGAAACACCATATATTTT	CASKKTGAGNTIYF
TRBD1	TRBV19	-	TRBJ1-5	TGTGCCAGTACCGGACAGGTCAATCAGCCCCAGCATTTT	CASTGQVNQPQHF
TRBD1	TRBV4-2	-	TRBJ1-6	TGTGCCAGCAGCCCGGGACAGAGCTCCTATAATTCACCCCTCCACTTT	CASSPGQSSYNSPLHF
-	TRBV13	-	TRBJ2-5	TGTGCCAGCAGCTGGGGGCGGGAGACCCAGTACTTC	CASSWGRETQYF
-	TRBV2	-	TRBJ2-7	TGTGCCAGCAGTTTTAGCAGGGGAATGGGGGAGCAGTACTTC	CASSFSRGMGEQYF
-	TRBV10-3	-	TRBJ2-3	TGTGCCATCAGCGGACTATTGGGCACAGATACGCAGTATTTT	CAISGLLGTDTQYF
-	TRBV7-2	once	TRBJ1-4	TGTGCCAGCAGCTTTTTCGGAGCTAATGAAAAACTGTTTTTT	CASSFFGANEKLFF
-	TRBV4-1	-	TRBJ2-6	TGCGCCAGCAGCCAAAAAGGACCTTCTGGGGCCAACGTCCTGACTTTC	CASSQKGPSGANVLTF
-	TRBV5-4	-	TRBJ2-3	TGTGCCAGCAGCTTGGCTCCGGGGTCGGGCACAGATACGCAGTATTTT	CASSLAPGSGTDTQYF
-	TRBV19	-	TRBJ2-3	TGTGCCAGCGGACTTTTTAGCACAGATACGCAGTATTTT	CASGLFSTDTQYF
-	TRBV19	-	TRBJ1-2	TGTGCCAGTACCGATCGGGCAGTTCCTAACTATGGCTACACCTTC	CASTDRAVPNYGYTF
-	TRBV21-1	-	TRBJ1-3	TGTGCCAGCAGCAAAGGGTACAGGGGGCGCGGAAACACCATATATTTT	CASSKGYRGRGNTIYF
TRBD2	TRBV7-8	once	TRBJ2-7	TGTGCCAGCAGCTTAGCCCGAGGAGCGGGGGGCTACGAGCAGTACTTC	CASSLARGAGGYEQYF
TRBD2	TRBV4-3	-	TRBJ2-1	TGCGCCAGCAGCCAAGGGGGGACTAGGAATGAGCAGTTCTTC	CASSQGGTRNEQFF
-	TRBV11-3	-	TRBJ2-1	TGTGCCAGCAGCGTCAGGGTTTTCAATGAGCAGTTCTTC	CASSVRVFNEQFF
-	TRBV23-1	-	TRBJ2-7	TGCGCCAGCAGTCAATCGGCTGGTGCTACCAACAATGGGAGAGGGGAGCAGTACTTC	CASSQSAGATNNGRGEQYF
-	TRBV2	-	TRBJ2-7	TGTGCCAGCAGTTACAAGGTCTACGAGCAGTACTTC	CASSYKVYEQYF
-	TRBV6-5	-	TRBJ1-4	TGTGCCAGCAGTTACTCGGGGACTTCAAATGAAAAACTGTTTTTT	CASSYSGTSNEKLFF
TRBD2	TRBV7-3	-	TRBJ2-1	TGTGCCAGCAGCCCGGGGGGGTTCTACAATGAGCAGTTCTTC	CASSPGGFYNEQFF
-	TRBV2	-	TRBJ2-7	TGTGCCAGCAGTCCAGGGCCCTACGAGCAGTACTTC	CASSPGPYEQYF
-	TRBV19	-	TRBJ1-1	TGTGCCAGTAGTGTGTGGACTGAAGCTTTCTTT	CASSVWTEAFF
-	TRBV5-6	-	TRBJ2-3	TGTGCCAGCAGCTCCGGGACTTTCGTGACGCAGTATTTT	CASSSGTFVTQYF
-	TRBV25-1	-	TRBJ1-1	TGTGCCAGCAGTGGGAAGGGGAGGAGGGGGATGAACACTGAAGCTTTCTTT	CASSGKGRRGMNTEAFF
TRBD2	TRBV7-8	-	TRBJ2-2	TGTGCCAGCAGCTTAGCGGGACTAGCGGGAGTGGGCGGGGAGCTGTTTTTT	CASSLAGLAGVGGELFF
-	TRBV6-5	-	TRBJ2-5	TGTGCCAGCAGTCCTTCAGGGCTAGGGTCCCAGTACTTC	CASSPSGLGSQYF
TRBD2	TRBV27	-	TRBJ2-2	TGTGCCAGCAGTTTAAGTGCCGGGGGGGACACCGGGGAGCTGTTTTTT	CASSLSAGGDTGELFF
TRBD2	TRBV10-3	-	TRBJ2-2	TGTGCCATCAGTGAGGGACTAGCAACCGGGGAGCTGTTTTTT	CAISEGLATGELFF
-	TRBV2	-	TRBJ1-1	TGTGCCAGCTCTCTGCTGGAGAACACTGAAGCTTTCTTT	CASSLLENTEAFF
-	TRBV5-1	-	TRBJ2-7	TGCGCCAGCAGCTTGGATGGACTTTTATACGAGCAGTACTTC	CASSLDGLLYEQYF
TRBD2	TRBV5-1	-	TRBJ2-3	TGCGCCAGCAGCTTGGTAGGGACTAGCGGGGGGTCCGTTCTGGATTTT	CASSLVGTSGGSVLDF
-	TRBV6-5	-	TRBJ1-3	TGTGCCAGCAGTTACTCAGGGAGCTCTGGAAACACCATATATTTT	CASSYSGSSGNTIYF
TRBD1	TRBV2	once	TRBJ1-6	TGTGCCAGCAGTGAAAGGACAGGTAGCTCCTATAATTCACCCCTCCACTTT	CASSERTGSSYNSPLHF
TRBD1	TRBV14	-	TRBJ2-7	TGTGCCAGCAGCTCCAGACAGGGGGGGACCTACGAGCAGTACTTC	CASSSRQGGTYEQYF
-	TRBV2	-	TRBJ1-1	TGTGCCAGCAGTAGCCCTGGGGCAGGGGTGAACACTGAAGCTTTCTTT	CASSSPGAGVNTEAFF
-	TRBV7-2	-	TRBJ2-7	TGTGCCAGCAGCCCATCCGGCCAAGAAGCCTACGAGCAGTACTTC	CASSPSGQEAYEQYF
-	TRBV20-1	-	TRBJ2-3	TGCAGTGCCATATTCACAGATACGCAGTATTTT	CSAIFTDTQYF
-	TRBV9	-	TRBJ1-1	TGTGCCAGCAGCCCTTCGGCGCGGAGGGGGAACACTGAAGCTTTCTTT	CASSPSARRGNTEAFF
-	TRBV11-2	-	TRBJ2-7	TGTGCCAGCAGGAAAATCGGGCGAAGGTCCTACGAGCAGTACTTC	CASRKIGRRSYEQYF
-	TRBV7-2	-	TRBJ1-2	TGTGCCAGCAGCTTAGCCCAGGGAGGAGGCTACACCTTC	CASSLAQGGGYTF
-	TRBV7-2	-	TRBJ1-1	TGTGCCAGCAGCTTTGACACTGAAGCTTTCTTT	CASSFDTEAFF
-	TRBV18	-	TRBJ2-1	TGTGCCAGCTCACCTCGGACCGTAAACCAACTCTACAATGAGCAGTTCTTC	CASSPRTVNQLYNEQFF
TRBD2	TRBV10-3	-	TRBJ2-3	TGTGCCATCAGTGCGGACCCCGCGGGAGTCCGGCCAGATACGCAGTATTTT	CAISADPAGVRPDTQYF
-	TRBV7-2	once	TRBJ2-2	TGTGCAAGTGCTCGGGGGAACACCGGGGAGCTGTTTTTT	CASARGNTGELFF
-	TRBV25-1	-	TRBJ2-1	TGTGCCAGCAGTGCTAAGACTAGAGCGAGGAATGAGCAGTTCTTC	CASSAKTRARNEQFF
-	TRBV20-1	-	TRBJ2-3	TGCAGTGCTAGTCTCACAGATACGCAGTATTTT	CSASLTDTQYF
-	TRBV9	-	TRBJ1-1	TGTGCCAGCAGCCCAGGATGGGGCGTTGGCACTGAAGCTTTCTTT	CASSPGWGVGTEAFF
-	TRBV19	-	TRBJ1-3	TGTGCCACCTCCGACTCCTCTGGAAACACCATATATTTT	CATSDSSGNTIYF